This TCR beta chain was found in a study of glioma-infiltrating T cells after dendritic cell vaccination. As for the study in general: The vaccine used monocyte-derived dendritic cells pulsed overnight with autologous tumor lysate.

Generated by immunoSEQ multiplex PCR, the TCRdb table keeps only in-frame clones and is missing some. The sample lists approximately 50,000 clones, 89% occurring once. Germline V lookup: CDR1 SNHLY, CDR2 FYNNEI. The CDR3 length is 17 residues. The V and J ends lost 6 bases and 0 bases, in that order; junction bases with no gene match: 7. Noted time point: after dendritic cell vaccination, including at tumor progression/relapse. All glioblastoma patients lacked an isocitrate dehydrogenase mutation. The clonotype comes from a human donor with glioblastoma. The chain is built from TRBV2 and TRBJ2-6; TRBD2 agrees at 8 bases. Sequenced here: blood, sampled after dendritic cell vaccination. The CDR3 region has the DNA TGTGCCAGCAGCTATAGCGGGGCCCGCTCTGGGGCCAACGTCCTGACTTTC. Translation gives CASSYSGARSGANVLTF.